Listed below are T cell receptor beta chains from one sample, sequenced in a study of identical twins. One entry per CDR3 protein, called by TCRdb with MiXCR from the 5' RACE reads. Of 500,000 to 650,000 distinct CDR3 sequences listed, just over 7% are singletons. These data were likewise used in another study, on yellow fever vaccine responses in identical twins.

The sample comprised PBMCs. These TCRs come from a young woman in good health. CDR3s include the opening cysteine and the closing phenylalanine or tryptophan. A D gene is named only where the DNA matches it firmly. The size entry is marked missing in some rows and otherwise reads once, few, many or a size class.

j_call v_call d_call clone_size cdr3_nt cdr3_aa
TRBJ2-5 TRBV5-1 TRBD2 . TGCGCCAGCAGCAATAGCGGGGCCCGAGAGACCCAGTACTTC CASSNSGARETQYF
TRBJ2-7 TRBV5-1 TRBD2 few TGCGCCAGCAGCTTCACCCGGGGTAGCGGGAGTTACGAGCAGTACTTC CASSFTRGSGSYEQYF
TRBJ1-1 TRBV29-1 . many TGCAGCGCCCGGCAGGGGCTTAGCGCTGAAGCTTTCTTT CSARQGLSAEAFF
TRBJ2-7 TRBV20-1 TRBD1 . TGCAGTGCTGTCTCCGGGACAGGGGCCGCCTACGAGCAGTACTTC CSAVSGTGAAYEQYF
TRBJ2-3 TRBV4-1 . few TGCGCCAGCAGCCGGGTTAGCGGTCCGGGGTTCACAGATACGCAGTATTTT CASSRVSGPGFTDTQYF
TRBJ2-6 TRBV20-1 TRBD1 few TGCAGTGCTGGGGACAGGGGTCCTAGCTCTGGGGCCAACGTCCTGACTTTC CSAGDRGPSSGANVLTF
TRBJ1-6 TRBV7-9 TRBD1 . TGTGCCAGCAGCCCGCAGGGGGTTAATTCACCCCTCCACTTT CASSPQGVNSPLHF
TRBJ2-1 TRBV12-3/TRBV12-4 . many TGTGCCAGCAGTCCCCAGGCAGGGGGGAACAATGAGCAGTTCTTC CASSPQAGGNNEQFF
TRBJ2-7 TRBV6-2/TRBV6-3 TRBD2 few TGTGCCAGCAGTTACTCGGTGTCGGGAGGGCTCTACGAGCAGTACTTC CASSYSVSGGLYEQYF
TRBJ1-1 TRBV12-3/TRBV12-4 . few TGTGCCAGCAGTTTTCGCGTAGTGAACACTGAAGCTTTCTTT CASSFRVVNTEAFF
TRBJ2-3 TRBV10-3 . many TGTGCCATCGGGAGCACAGATACGCAGTATTTT CAIGSTDTQYF
TRBJ2-2 TRBV9 TRBD2 many TGTGCCAGCACTAGCGGATTTAACACCGGGGAGCTGTTTTTT CASTSGFNTGELFF
TRBJ1-1 TRBV5-1 TRBD1 few TGCGCCAGCAGACTCGTCCCGGGACAGGGCCGGAACACTGAAGCTTTCTTT CASRLVPGQGRNTEAFF
TRBJ1-4 TRBV2 . . TGTGCCAGCAAAGACAATAATGAAAAACTGTTTTTT CASKDNNEKLFF
TRBJ1-1 TRBV3-1 TRBD1 . TGTGCCAGCAGCCAAGGTCGGACAGGGACTGAAGCTTTCTTT CASSQGRTGTEAFF
TRBJ2-1 TRBV20-1 . many TGCAGTGCCACGCGCGCTGTTGATGAGCAGTTCTTC CSATRAVDEQFF
TRBJ2-3 TRBV20-1 TRBD2 . TGCAGTGCTAGAGATATAGCGGGGAGGGGTATAGATACGCAGTATTTT CSARDIAGRGIDTQYF
TRBJ1-2 TRBV20-1 . few TGCAGTGCTAGAGTACAGGAAATCCTTTTATATGGCTACACCTTC CSARVQEILLYGYTF
TRBJ2-2 TRBV5-4 . . TGTGCCAGGGGCCCTGGACTTTCAACCGGGGAGCTGTTTTTT CARGPGLSTGELFF
TRBJ2-1 TRBV5-1 . many TGCGCCAGCAGCTTGGCGCAATCCTACAATGAGCAGTTCTTC CASSLAQSYNEQFF
TRBJ2-3 TRBV29-1 . many TGCAGCGTTGAAGATCTGGGGGATACGCAGTATTTT CSVEDLGDTQYF
TRBJ2-5 TRBV5-6 . few TGTGCCAGCAGCTTTCTGGGGGCATCGATCATAGAGACCCAGTACTTC CASSFLGASIIETQYF
TRBJ2-3 TRBV4-1 . . TGCGCCAGCAGAAAAAGAATACTAGCCCTGGATACAGATACGCAGTATTTT CASRKRILALDTDTQYF
TRBJ2-5 TRBV5-1 TRBD2 many TGCGCCAGCAGCCGGACTAGCGGGGGGACTCAAGAGACCCAGTACTTC CASSRTSGGTQETQYF
TRBJ2-3 TRBV12-3/TRBV12-4 . . TGTGCCAGCAGTTTAGGCGCTCTAGCGAGGGGAGAGGGGGCCACAGATACGCAGTATTTT CASSLGALARGEGATDTQYF
TRBJ1-5 TRBV28 . once TGTGCCAGCTGGACAACGAATCAGCCCCAGCATTTT CASWTTNQPQHF
TRBJ2-1 TRBV24-1 . many TGTGCCACCAGTGAAGGGGGAGCGCGGGAGCAGTTCTTC CATSEGGAREQFF
TRBJ2-1 TRBV6-5 TRBD2 few TGTGCCAGCAGTTACTCGACTTTCGGGGGGGCGGAGGAGCAGTTCTTC CASSYSTFGGAEEQFF
TRBJ2-6 TRBV2 . . TGTGCCAGCACCGACCCCGGGGAGATGTTTTGGGGGGCCAACGTCCTGACTTTC CASTDPGEMFWGANVLTF
TRBJ2-3 TRBV9 . many TGTGCCAGCAGCCAGGGACCCTCAGATACGCAGTATTTT CASSQGPSDTQYF
TRBJ2-1 TRBV4-1 . . TGCGCCAGCAGCCAAGGCCCAGGGACAAGGGAGCAGTTCTTC CASSQGPGTREQFF
TRBJ2-4 TRBV7-9 TRBD2 many TGTGCCAGCAGCTTACAGGGACTAGCCCCGGAGAACATTCAGTACTTC CASSLQGLAPENIQYF
TRBJ1-5 TRBV6-1 TRBD1 . TGTGCCAGCAGAGGACAGGGCCGCAATCAGCCCCAGCATTTT CASRGQGRNQPQHF
TRBJ1-4 TRBV5-1 TRBD1 . TGCGCCAGCAGCCCGACAGGGGTTGATGAAAAACTGTTTTTT CASSPTGVDEKLFF
TRBJ2-3 TRBV7-8 . . TGTGCCAGCAGCTTCGGCAGGGGGGCGCCCACAGATACGCAGTATTTT CASSFGRGAPTDTQYF
TRBJ1-1 TRBV7-2 TRBD1 . TGTGCCAGCAGCGGGAGCCGGGACAGGGAACTCCCCATGAACACTGAAGCTTTCTTT CASSGSRDRELPMNTEAFF
TRBJ2-3 TRBV20-1 TRBD2 . TGCAGTGCTAGAAAACGGGAGGGCACAGATACGCAGTATTTT CSARKREGTDTQYF
TRBJ2-7 TRBV28 TRBD2 . TGTGCCAGCAGTTTTCGTAGCGGGTACGAGCAGTACTTC CASSFRSGYEQYF
TRBJ2-5 TRBV4-1 TRBD2 many TGCGCCAGCAGCCAAGTGGTAGCTAGCGGAGAGACCCAGTACTTC CASSQVVASGETQYF
TRBJ2-2 TRBV24-1 TRBD1 many TGTGCCACCAGTGATCACGGGTCCACAGGGGGCTGGAGCACCGGGGAGCTGTTTTTT CATSDHGSTGGWSTGELFF
TRBJ2-7 TRBV20-1 TRBD1 few TGCAGTGCTACGGTACAGGGGTACTACGAGCAGTACTTC CSATVQGYYEQYF
TRBJ2-5 TRBV7-8 . many TGTGCCAGCAGAAGAGGGACGGGCCAAGAGACCCAGTACTTC CASRRGTGQETQYF
TRBJ2-1 TRBV24-1 . many TGTGCCACCAGTGATCGGGGCCCCCAGGAGCAGTTCTTC CATSDRGPQEQFF
TRBJ2-3 TRBV7-3 TRBD2 many TGTGCCAGCAGCCCCCTCGGGGCGGGAGGCATAGATACGCAGTATTTT CASSPLGAGGIDTQYF
TRBJ1-1 TRBV25-1 . . TGTGCCAGCAGTGCTTCAGGGGTCACTGAAGCTTTCTTT CASSASGVTEAFF
TRBJ1-2 TRBV12-3/TRBV12-4 . many TGTGCCAGCAGCTCCCAAGCCGGGGCCGCTAACTATGGCTACACCTTC CASSSQAGAANYGYTF